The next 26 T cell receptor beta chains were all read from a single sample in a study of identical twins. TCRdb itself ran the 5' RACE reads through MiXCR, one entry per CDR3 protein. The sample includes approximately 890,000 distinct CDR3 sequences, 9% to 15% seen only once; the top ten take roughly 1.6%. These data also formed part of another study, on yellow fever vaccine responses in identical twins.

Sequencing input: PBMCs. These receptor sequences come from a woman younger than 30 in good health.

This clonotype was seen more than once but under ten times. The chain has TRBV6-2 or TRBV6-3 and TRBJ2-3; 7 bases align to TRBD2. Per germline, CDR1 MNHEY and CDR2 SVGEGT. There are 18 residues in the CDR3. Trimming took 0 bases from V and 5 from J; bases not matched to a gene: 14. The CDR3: CASSYSPASGTVKDTQYF. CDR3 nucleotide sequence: TGTGCCAGCAGTTACTCCCCCGCTAGCGGAACCGTAAAAGATACGCAGTATTTT.

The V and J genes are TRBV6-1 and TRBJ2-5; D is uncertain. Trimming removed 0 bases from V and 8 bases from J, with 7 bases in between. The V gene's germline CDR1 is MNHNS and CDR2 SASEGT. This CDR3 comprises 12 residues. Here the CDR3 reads CASSEAGNTQYF. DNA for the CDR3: TGTGCCAGCAGTGAAGCGGGGAACACCCAGTACTTC.

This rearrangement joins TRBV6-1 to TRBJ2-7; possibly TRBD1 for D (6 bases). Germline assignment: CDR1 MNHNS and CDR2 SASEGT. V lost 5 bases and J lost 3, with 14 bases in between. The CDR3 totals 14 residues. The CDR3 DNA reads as TGTGCCAGCAGTCCCCGGGACAACTACTACGAGCAGTACGTC. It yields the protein CASSPRDNYYEQYV.

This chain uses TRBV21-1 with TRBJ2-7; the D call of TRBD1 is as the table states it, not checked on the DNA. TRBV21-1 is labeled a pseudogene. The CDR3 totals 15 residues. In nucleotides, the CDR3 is TGTGCCAGCAGTCTATTCTTCAGGGGCCCCACCGAGCAGTACGTC. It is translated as CASSLFFRGPTEQYV.

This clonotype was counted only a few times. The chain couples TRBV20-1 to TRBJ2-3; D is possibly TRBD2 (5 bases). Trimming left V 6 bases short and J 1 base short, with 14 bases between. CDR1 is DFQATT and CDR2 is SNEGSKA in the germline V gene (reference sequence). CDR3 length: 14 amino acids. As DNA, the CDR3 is TGCAGTGCCGAGAGACTAACAGGCACAGATACGCAGTATTTT. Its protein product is CSAERLTGTDTQYF.

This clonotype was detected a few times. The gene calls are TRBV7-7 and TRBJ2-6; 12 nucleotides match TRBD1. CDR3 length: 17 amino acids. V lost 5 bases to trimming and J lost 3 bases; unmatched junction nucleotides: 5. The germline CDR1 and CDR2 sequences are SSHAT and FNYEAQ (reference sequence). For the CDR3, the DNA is TGTGCCAGCAGCACGGGACAGGGGGCAGGTGGGGCCAACGTCCTGACTTTC. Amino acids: CASSTGQGAGGANVLTF.

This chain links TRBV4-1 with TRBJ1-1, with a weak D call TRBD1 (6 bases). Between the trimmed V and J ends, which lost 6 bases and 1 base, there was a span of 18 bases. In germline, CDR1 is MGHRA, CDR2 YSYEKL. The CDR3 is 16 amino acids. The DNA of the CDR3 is TGCGCCAGCAGTCACAAGGGGGGGGCGCGGAACACTGAAGCTTTCTTT. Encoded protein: CASSHKGGARNTEAFF.

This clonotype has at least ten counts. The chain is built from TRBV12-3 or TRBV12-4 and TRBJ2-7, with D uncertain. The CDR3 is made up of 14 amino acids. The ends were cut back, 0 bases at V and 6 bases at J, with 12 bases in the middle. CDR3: CASSLASLSSEQYF. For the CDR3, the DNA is TGTGCCAGCAGTTTAGCGTCGCTGTCGAGCGAGCAGTACTTC.

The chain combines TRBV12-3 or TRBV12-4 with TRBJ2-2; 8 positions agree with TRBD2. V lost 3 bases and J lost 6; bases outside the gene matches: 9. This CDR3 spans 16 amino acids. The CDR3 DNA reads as TGTGCCAGCAGTTTTGCGGGAGGAGGGGCGGCCGGGGAGCTGTTTTTT. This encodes CASSFAGGGAAGELFF.

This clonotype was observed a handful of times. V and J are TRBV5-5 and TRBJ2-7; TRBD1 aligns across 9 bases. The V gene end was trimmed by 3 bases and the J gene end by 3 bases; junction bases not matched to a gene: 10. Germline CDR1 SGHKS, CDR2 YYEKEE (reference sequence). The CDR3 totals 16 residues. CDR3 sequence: CASSSGQGTSDYEQYV. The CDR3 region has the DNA TGTGCCAGCAGCTCCGGACAGGGGACGAGTGACTACGAGCAGTACGTC.

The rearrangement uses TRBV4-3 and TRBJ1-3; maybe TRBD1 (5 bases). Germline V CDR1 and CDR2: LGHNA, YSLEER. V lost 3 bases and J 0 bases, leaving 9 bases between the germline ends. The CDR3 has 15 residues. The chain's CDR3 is CASSHPGSSGNTIYF. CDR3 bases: TGCGCCAGCAGCCACCCAGGGAGCTCTGGAAACACCATATATTTT.

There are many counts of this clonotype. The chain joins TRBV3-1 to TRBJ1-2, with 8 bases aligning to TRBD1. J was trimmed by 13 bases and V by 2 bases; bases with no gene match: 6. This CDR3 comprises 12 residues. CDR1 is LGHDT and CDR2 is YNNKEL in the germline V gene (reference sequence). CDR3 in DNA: TGTGCCAGCAGCCAATCAGGGGGCGCGACCACCTTC. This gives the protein CASSQSGGATTF.

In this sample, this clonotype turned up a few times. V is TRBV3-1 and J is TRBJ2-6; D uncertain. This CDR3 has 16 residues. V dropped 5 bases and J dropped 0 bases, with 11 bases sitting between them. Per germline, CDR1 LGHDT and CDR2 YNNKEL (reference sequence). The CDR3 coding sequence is TGTGCCAGCAGCGCAGATCGTTCCTCTGGGGCCAACGTCCTGACTTTC. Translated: CASSADRSSGANVLTF. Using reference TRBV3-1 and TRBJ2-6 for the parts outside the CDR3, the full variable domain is DTAVSQTPKYLVTQMGNDKSIKCEQNLGHDTMYWYKQDSKKFLKIMFSYNNKELIINETVPNRFSPKSPDKAHLNLHINSLELGDSAVYFCASSADRSSGANVLTFGAGSRLTVL.

The CDR3 DNA sequence: TGTGCCAGCAGCCTCGAACTAGCTGGAGGGGAAGAGACCCAGTACTTC. It yields the protein CASSLELAGGEETQYF. This sequence joins TRBV7-9 and TRBJ2-5; weak D call: TRBD2 (6 bases). V was shortened by 5 bases and J by 3 bases, with 19 bases between the two germline ends. Germline CDR1 reads SEHNR; CDR2 reads FQNEAQ (reference sequence). The CDR3 spans 16 residues.

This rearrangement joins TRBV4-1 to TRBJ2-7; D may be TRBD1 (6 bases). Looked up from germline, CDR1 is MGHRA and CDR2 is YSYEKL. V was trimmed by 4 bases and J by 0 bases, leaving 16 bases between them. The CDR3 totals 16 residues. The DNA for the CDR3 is TGCGCCAGCAGCCCCGCGATAGGGGGTTTCTCCTACGAGCAGTACGTC. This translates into CASSPAIGGFSYEQYV.

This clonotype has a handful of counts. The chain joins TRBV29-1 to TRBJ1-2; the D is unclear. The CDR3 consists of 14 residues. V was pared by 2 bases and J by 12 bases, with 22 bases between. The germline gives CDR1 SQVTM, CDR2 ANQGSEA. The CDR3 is CSVESGPAGEVHTF. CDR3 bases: TGCAGCGTTGAAAGCGGCCCGGCCGGGGAAGTCCACACCTTC. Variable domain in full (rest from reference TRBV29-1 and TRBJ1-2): SAVISQKPSRDICQRGTSLTIQCQVDSQVTMMFWYRQQPGQSLTLIATANQGSEATYESGFVIDKFPISRPNLTFSTLTVSNMSPEDSSIYLCSVESGPAGEVHTFGSGTRLTVV.

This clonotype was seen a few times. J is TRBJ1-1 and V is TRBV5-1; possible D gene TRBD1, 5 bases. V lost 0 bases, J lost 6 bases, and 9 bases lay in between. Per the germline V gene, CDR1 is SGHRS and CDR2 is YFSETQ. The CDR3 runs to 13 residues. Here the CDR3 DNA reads TGCGCCAGCAGCTTGGGGAGGGGTGCTGAAGCTTTCTTT. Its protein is CASSLGRGAEAFF.

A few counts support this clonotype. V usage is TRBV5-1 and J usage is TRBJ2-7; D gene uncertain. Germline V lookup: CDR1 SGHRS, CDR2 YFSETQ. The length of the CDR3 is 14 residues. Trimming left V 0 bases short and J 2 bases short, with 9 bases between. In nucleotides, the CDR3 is TGCGCCAGCAGCTTGGAGAAGGGAACCTACGAGCAGTACTTC. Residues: CASSLEKGTYEQYF. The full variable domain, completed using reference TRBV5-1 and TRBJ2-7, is KAGVTQTPRYLIKTRGQQVTLSCSPISGHRSVSWYQQTPGQGLQFLFEYFSETQRNKGNFPGRFSGRQFSNSRSEMNVSTLELGDSALYLCASSLEKGTYEQYFGPGTRLTVT.

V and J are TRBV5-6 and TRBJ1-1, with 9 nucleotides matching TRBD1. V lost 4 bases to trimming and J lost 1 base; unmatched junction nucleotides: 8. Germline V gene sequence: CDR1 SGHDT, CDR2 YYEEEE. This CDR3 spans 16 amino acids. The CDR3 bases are TGTGCCAGCAGCCCGGGGACAGGGCCGGGGAACACTGAAGCTTTCTTT. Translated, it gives CASSPGTGPGNTEAFF.

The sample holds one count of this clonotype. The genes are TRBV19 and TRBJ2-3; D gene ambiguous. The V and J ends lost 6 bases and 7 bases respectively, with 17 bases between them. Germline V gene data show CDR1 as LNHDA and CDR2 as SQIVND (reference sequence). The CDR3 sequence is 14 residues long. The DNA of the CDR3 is TGTGCCAGTAGGGAAGCTACATGGGGTAATACGCAGTATTTT. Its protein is CASREATWGNTQYF.

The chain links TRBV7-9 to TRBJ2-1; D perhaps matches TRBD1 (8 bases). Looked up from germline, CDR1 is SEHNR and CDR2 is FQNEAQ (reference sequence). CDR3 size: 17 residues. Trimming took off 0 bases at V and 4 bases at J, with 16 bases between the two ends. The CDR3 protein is CASSLALQGGDYNEQFF. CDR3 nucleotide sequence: TGTGCCAGCAGCTTAGCGCTACAGGGGGGGGATTACAATGAGCAGTTCTTC.

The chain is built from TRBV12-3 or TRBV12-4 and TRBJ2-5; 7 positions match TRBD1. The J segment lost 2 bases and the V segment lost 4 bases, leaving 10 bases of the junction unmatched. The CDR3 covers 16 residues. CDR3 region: CASSSHDRVGQETQYF. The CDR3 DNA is TGTGCCAGCAGTTCGCACGACAGGGTTGGACAAGAGACCCAGTACTTC.

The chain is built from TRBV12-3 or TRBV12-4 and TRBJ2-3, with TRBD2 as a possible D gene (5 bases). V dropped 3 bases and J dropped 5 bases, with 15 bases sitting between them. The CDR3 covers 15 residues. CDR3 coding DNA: TGTGCCAGCAGTTTGCTAGCTCGCAAGCGAGATACGCAGTATTTT. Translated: CASSLLARKRDTQYF.

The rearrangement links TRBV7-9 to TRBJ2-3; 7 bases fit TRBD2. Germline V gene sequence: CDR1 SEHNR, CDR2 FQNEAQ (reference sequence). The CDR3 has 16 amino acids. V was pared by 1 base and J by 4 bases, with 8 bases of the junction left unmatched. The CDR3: CASSLGAGEPPDTQYF. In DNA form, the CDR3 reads TGTGCCAGCAGCTTAGGGGCGGGAGAGCCCCCAGATACGCAGTATTTT.

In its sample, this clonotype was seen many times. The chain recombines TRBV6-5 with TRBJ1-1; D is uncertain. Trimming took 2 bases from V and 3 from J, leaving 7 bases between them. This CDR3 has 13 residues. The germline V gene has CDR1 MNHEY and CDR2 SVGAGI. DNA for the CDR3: TGTGCCAGCAGTTACAGGGAGCACACTGAAGCTTTCTTT. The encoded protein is CASSYREHTEAFF.

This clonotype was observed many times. The CDR3 region is CASRVRQKRERRGTEAFF. CDR3 in DNA: TGTGCCAGCAGGGTGAGACAAAAGAGAGAGAGAAGGGGGACTGAAGCTTTCTTT. This chain uses TRBV25-1 with TRBJ1-1; TRBD1 is a possible D gene (6 bases). This CDR3 spans 18 amino acids. V lost 6 bases and J 5 bases, leaving 28 bases between the germline ends. CDR1 and CDR2 (germline): MGHDK, SYGVNS. The full variable domain, rest sourced from reference TRBV25-1 and TRBJ1-1, is EADIYQTPRYLVIGTGKKITLECSQTMGHDKMYWYQQDPGMELHLIHYSYGVNSTEKGDLSSESTVSRIRTEHFPLTLESARPSHTSQYLCASRVRQKRERRGTEAFFGQGTRLTVV.